Listed here are 24 T cell receptor beta chains from one sample, sequenced in a study of cytomegalovirus exposure and HLA in healthy donors. Researchers ran the PCR with 60 Vbeta and 13 Jbeta primers. Repertoires were generated with immunoSEQ multiplex PCR, while TCRdb's copy carries only in-frame clones and drops some. The data contain around 65,000 clones, 65% to 80% of them seen just once; the ten biggest clones take up less than 20%. The sequenced material came from PBMCs. The receptors come from a man aged 35 to 55 in good health and CMV-seropositive.

The chain couples TRBV5-1 to TRBJ2-7; 12 nucleotides align to TRBD1. Trimming at V came to 3 bases and at J to 5 bases, leaving 3 bases not matched to a gene. The CDR3 has 14 amino acids. Germline values: CDR1 SGHRS, CDR2 YFSETQ. CDR3 DNA sequence: TGCGCCAGCAGCTCGGGACAGGGGGCTCACGAGCAGTACTTC. Its protein is CASSSGQGAHEQYF.

This clone has only one observation. This sequence joins TRBV10-3 and TRBJ1-1, with 7 positions matching TRBD1. The junction had 5 bases not matched to a gene; V was cut back by 10 bases and J by 0 bases. The germline V gene has CDR1 ENHRY and CDR2 SYGVKD. The CDR3 loop spans 13 amino acids. The CDR3 DNA reads as TGTGCCACCCTACAGGGGTTGAACACTGAAGCTTTCTTT. This gives the protein CATLQGLNTEAFF.

This clone was seen a handful of times. In DNA form, the CDR3 reads TGTGCCAGCAGTTACTCGAAGGGGAACTATGGCTACACCTTC. It codes for CASSYSKGNYGYTF. The chain employs TRBV6-6 and TRBJ1-2; perhaps TRBD1 as D (5 bases). The V gene's germline CDR1 is MNHNY and CDR2 SVGAGI (reference sequence). The CDR3 extends over 14 amino acids. Trimming took 0 bases from V and 2 from J, leaving 7 bases between them.

The rearrangement uses TRBV27 and TRBJ2-7, with D possibly matching TRBD2 (6 bases). This CDR3 has 13 residues. The germline V gene encodes CDR1 MNHEY and CDR2 SMNVEV (reference sequence). V was shortened by 10 bases and J by 4 bases, with 17 bases between the two germline ends. In DNA form, the CDR3 reads TGTGCCACCTCCGGGACTCGATTTTACGAGCAGTACTTC. Amino acid sequence: CATSGTRFYEQYF.

V is TRBV5-4 and J is TRBJ2-7, with D possibly TRBD1 on 6 matching bases. Per the germline V gene, CDR1 is SGHNT and CDR2 is YYREEE (reference sequence). V lost 4 bases and J 3 bases, leaving 11 bases between the germline ends. The CDR3 runs to 13 residues. CDR3 sequence: CASSNRVNYEQYF. CDR3 sequence (DNA): TGTGCCAGCAGCAACAGGGTAAACTACGAGCAGTACTTC.

V is TRBV19 and J is TRBJ2-2; 7 positions match TRBD1. The CDR3 runs to 15 residues. Germline lookup yields CDR1 LNHDA and CDR2 SQIVND (reference sequence). After removal of 6 bases from V and 1 base from J, the junction contained 5 bases not matched to a gene. This CDR3 is CASSPGTENTGELFF. The CDR3 bases are TGTGCCAGTAGCCCCGGGACAGAGAACACCGGGGAGCTGTTTTTT. Together with reference TRBV19 and TRBJ2-2, the CDR3 gives the full variable domain: DGGITQSPKYLFRKEGQNVTLSCEQNLNHDAMYWYRQDPGQGLRLIYYSQIVNDFQKGDIAEGYSVSREKKESFPLTVTSAQKNPTAFYLCASSPGTENTGELFFGEGSRLTVL.

Details on this clone: Other DNA sequences of this sample code for an identical CDR3. V is TRBV7-2 and J is TRBJ2-3; D is perhaps TRBD2 (5 bases). The V gene's germline CDR1 is SGHTA and CDR2 FQGNSA. CDR3 size: 15 residues. Trimming shortened V by 7 bases and J by 6 bases, and 20 bases separated the two germline ends. Written as DNA, the CDR3 is TGTGCCAGCACCCCTAGTGGGAGAGGCCTTGATACGCAGTATTTT. Protein sequence: CASTPSGRGLDTQYF.

The rearrangement links TRBV9 to TRBJ2-7; 7 nucleotides line up with TRBD2. The trim removed 3 bases at V and 5 bases at J, leaving 11 bases unmatched. The germline CDR1 and CDR2 sequences are SGDLS and YYNGEE. CDR3 length: 15 amino acids. The CDR3 DNA reads TGTGCCAGCAGCGCCGACGGGGGGTTAGCTGACGAGCAGTACTTC. Translation gives CASSADGGLADEQYF.

Only a few counts were recorded for this clone. V gene TRBV7-3 combines with J gene TRBJ2-5; D is possibly TRBD1 (5 bases). Germline V lookup: CDR1 SGHTA, CDR2 FQGTGA. The V gene lost 1 base and the J gene lost 0 bases, with 9 bases spanning the gap. The CDR3 has 15 amino acids. The CDR3 sequence is CASSLRGRDQETQYF. The CDR3 DNA sequence: TGTGCCAGCAGCTTAAGGGGCCGAGACCAAGAGACCCAGTACTTC.

This chain links TRBV30 with TRBJ1-2; D gene ambiguous. From germline, CDR1 is GTSNPN and CDR2 SVGIG (reference sequence). V lost 1 base, J lost 7 bases, and 10 bases lay in between. The CDR3 loop spans 12 amino acids. CDR3 nucleotide sequence: TGTGCCTGGAGTGAAAATTGGAGTGGCTACACCTTC. It encodes CAWSENWSGYTF.

The CDR3 sequence: CAITRDKASYGYTF. The CDR3 nucleotides are TGTGCCATCACCCGGGACAAGGCTTCCTATGGCTACACCTTC. The genes are TRBV10-3 and TRBJ1-2, with a possible D match to TRBD1 (6 bases). Between the trimmed V and J ends, which lost 7 bases and 4 bases, there was a span of 16 bases. The V gene's germline CDR1 is ENHRY and CDR2 SYGVKD. This CDR3 spans 14 amino acids.

J is TRBJ2-5 and V is TRBV2; 7 nucleotides align to TRBD1. This CDR3 comprises 13 residues. V was clipped by 6 bases and J by 1 base; unmatched bases: 2. In germline, CDR1 is SNHLY, CDR2 FYNNEI. CDR3 DNA: TGTGCCAGCAGGGGGACAGTCCAAGAGACCCAGTACTTC. This encodes CASRGTVQETQYF.

The chain uses TRBV6-6 and TRBJ1-2; 7 nucleotides align to TRBD1. The CDR3 runs 13 residues. V gave up 6 bases and J gave up 5 bases; unmatched junction bases: 6. The germline gives CDR1 MNHNY, CDR2 SVGAGI (reference sequence). The CDR3 is CASSHRQGYGYTF. The CDR3 nucleotides are TGTGCCAGCAGCCACCGACAGGGTTATGGCTACACCTTC.

The CDR3, as DNA: TGCAGCGTTGGACAGTCTAGCAATCAGCCCCAGCATTTT. It specifies CSVGQSSNQPQHF. The chain uses TRBV29-1 and TRBJ1-5; tentatively, D is TRBD1 (5 bases). Between the trimmed V and J ends, which lost 4 bases and 0 bases, there was a span of 7 bases. CDR1 SQVTM and CDR2 ANQGSEA come from the germline V gene. This CDR3 contains 13 residues.

This chain joins TRBV28 and TRBJ1-2, with D possibly matching TRBD1 (5 bases). V dropped 2 bases and J dropped 3 bases, with 10 bases sitting between them. The CDR3 covers 14 residues. The germline gives CDR1 MDHEN, CDR2 SYDVKM. CDR3 DNA: TGTGCCAGCAGTTTAAGGGGCAGGGACTATGGCTACACCTTC. Translated: CASSLRGRDYGYTF.

A few counts support this clone. The V gene is TRBV13, the J gene TRBJ1-1; possibly TRBD1 for D (5 bases). V gave up 5 bases and J gave up 5 bases, with 21 bases separating them. Per the germline V gene, CDR1 is PRHDT and CDR2 is FYEKMQ (reference sequence). The CDR3 is 16 residues long. DNA for the CDR3: TGTGCCAGCAGCCTGGGTCCGGGAGTTCGGGGGACTGAAGCTTTCTTT. Amino acids: CASSLGPGVRGTEAFF.

This clone was observed a handful of times. The V call is TRBV7-2, the J call TRBJ2-5, with 7 bases aligning to TRBD1. The CDR3 covers 18 residues. J gave up 1 base and V 5 bases, and 16 bases lay outside the gene matches. Germline-derived CDR1 and CDR2 are SGHTA and FQGNSA. The CDR3 DNA reads as TGTGCCAGCAGCCCGCGTTTAGGACGACAGGGTGGCCAAGAGACCCAGTACTTC. This gives the protein CASSPRLGRQGGQETQYF.

This clone came up once. J is TRBJ1-6 and V is TRBV27; the D gene is possibly TRBD1 (6 bases). Germline V lookup: CDR1 MNHEY, CDR2 SMNVEV (reference sequence). The CDR3 is 15 residues long. The V and J ends lost 0 bases and 6 bases respectively, with 9 bases between them. CDR3 residues: CASSLSRQANSPLHF. The CDR3 coding sequence is TGTGCCAGCAGTTTATCCAGACAGGCTAATTCACCCCTCCACTTT.

The chain recombines TRBV4-3 with TRBJ2-1, with 12 bases lining up with TRBD2. V lost 0 bases to trimming and J lost 7 bases; unmatched junction nucleotides: 7. CDR3 length: 17 amino acids. Germline V gives CDR1 LGHNA, CDR2 YSLEER. DNA of the CDR3: TGCGCCAGCAGCCAAGATGGAACTAGCGGGAGGAGAAATGAGCAGTTCTTC. Amino acids: CASSQDGTSGRRNEQFF.

The chain carries TRBV5-1 and TRBJ2-7; 13 bases agree with TRBD2. The CDR3 is 13 amino acids. The germline V gene has CDR1 SGHRS and CDR2 YFSETQ. Trimming took 5 bases from V and 7 from J; bases not matched to a gene: 3. This chain's CDR3 is CASSGLAGEEQYF. DNA of the CDR3: TGCGCCAGCAGTGGACTAGCGGGAGAAGAGCAGTACTTC. Based on the CDR3 plus reference TRBV5-1 and TRBJ2-7, the full variable domain is KAGVTQTPRYLIKTRGQQVTLSCSPISGHRSVSWYQQTPGQGLQFLFEYFSETQRNKGNFPGRFSGRQFSNSRSEMNVSTLELGDSALYLCASSGLAGEEQYFGPGTRLTVT.

The genes are TRBV4-1 and TRBJ1-6; 7 nucleotides line up with TRBD1. V lost 1 base, J lost 4 bases, and 4 bases stayed unmatched. The CDR3 is 16 amino acids. Germline values: CDR1 MGHRA, CDR2 YSYEKL. The DNA for the CDR3 is TGCGCCAGCAGCCAAGGGCGACAGGGATATAATTCACCCCTCCACTTT. Translating it yields CASSQGRQGYNSPLHF.

Turning to this clone: Lacking the conserved final phenylalanine or tryptophan, this CDR3 likely reflects a read error. The V and J genes are TRBV5-1 and TRBJ2-7; possibly TRBD2 for D (5 bases). The CDR3 runs 14 residues. The germline CDR1 and CDR2 sequences are SGHRS and YFSETQ. V was shortened by 7 bases and J by 0 bases, with 14 bases between the two germline ends. This CDR3 is CASSSDWSSYEQYL. In DNA form, the CDR3 reads TGCGCCAGCTCCTCGGACTGGAGCTCCTACGAGCAGTACCTC.

This clone has more than one count but fewer than ten. The chain recombines TRBV10-3 with TRBJ1-2, with 7 bases aligning to TRBD1. With V trimmed by 9 bases and J by 3 bases, 7 bases remained unmatched. From germline, CDR1 is ENHRY and CDR2 SYGVKD. This CDR3 has 13 amino acids. In DNA, the CDR3 is TGTGCCATTTCGGACAGGCAATACTATGGCTACACCTTC. Protein: CAISDRQYYGYTF.

The gene calls are TRBV9 and TRBJ1-2; D gene unclear. CDR1 and CDR2 from the germline V gene are SGDLS and YYNGEE. The V gene lost 4 bases and the J gene lost 4 bases, with 23 bases spanning the gap. This CDR3 has 17 amino acids. CDR3 sequence (DNA): TGTGCCAGCAGCAAAAACATTATCGCAACAAGTTCCTATGGCTACACCTTC. Translated, it gives CASSKNIIATSSYGYTF.